This TCR beta chain was recovered during a study of shared clonotypes between healthy human individuals. Looking at the study overall: Donor ages ranged 18 to 49 years: a couple of women, a few men. Regarding the study as a whole: Some naive CD4 clonotypes, around 5%, turned up in common across several donors. Non-shared clonotypes showed lower generation probabilities than clonotypes common to all four donors.

Here immunoSEQ multiplex PCR was the method, and the copy in TCRdb shows in-frame clones only, minus some. The sample records approximately 710,000 clones, 80% to 95% being singletons. On this clone itself: The antigen is not known.

This CDR3 region has 17 residues. The V and J ends lost 2 bases and 0 bases, in that order; junction bases with no gene match: 7. CDR1 WSHSY and CDR2 SAAADI come from the germline V gene. The TCR sequence derives from a man aged 18 to 29 in good health. Some clones in this sample may be carry-over from other donors' samples. Specimen: memory CD8+ T cells from PBMCs. Subset meaning: CD45RO+ cells pooled with CCR7-negative TemRA cells. The chain employs TRBV10-2 and TRBJ2-7, with 10 bases that match TRBD2. The CDR3, as DNA: TGCGCCAGCAGTGAGCCGGGACTAGCGCAGAGCTCCTACGAGCAGTACTTC. Translation: CASSEPGLAQSSYEQYF.